A single sample gave rise to the 14 T cell receptor beta chains below, sequenced in a study of spatial heterogeneity in lung cancer. TCRdb recomputed calls from the 5' RACE reads with MiXCR, one row per CDR3 protein. The sample includes around 110,000 distinct CDR3 sequences, 9.5% to 15% of them seen just once. As for time point: blood at routine non-recurrence follow-up after resection. Sequencing of whole RNA from tumor, nontumor lung or frozen PBMC involved no sorting. This specimen was PBMCs, taken at follow-up. All receptors derive from a male donor with early-stage non-small cell lung cancer.

The chain carries TRBV6-2 or TRBV6-3 and TRBJ2-3; 7 nucleotides align to TRBD1. The CDR3 contains 14 residues. With 7 bases clipped from V and 3 bases from J, the junction kept 7 bases outside the gene matches. Germline CDR1 reads MNHEY; CDR2 reads SVGEGT. The DNA of the CDR3 is TGTGCCAGCACTGACCAGGGGGAGACAGATACGCAGTATTTT. Its protein product is CASTDQGETDTQYF.

This clonotype came up many times. The chain is built from TRBV29-1 and TRBJ2-3, with no clear D. There are 13 residues in the CDR3. V shed 0 bases and J shed 2 bases, with 6 bases lying between them. Germline V gene data show CDR1 as SQVTM and CDR2 as ANQGSEA. CDR3 coding DNA: TGCAGCGTTGAAGATGGGGTCACAGATACGCAGTATTTT. This encodes CSVEDGVTDTQYF.

This clonotype was seen a few times. This chain links TRBV20-1 with TRBJ2-3, with 12 bases aligning to TRBD2. CDR3 size: 14 residues. Germline V CDR1 and CDR2: DFQATT, SNEGSKA (reference sequence). Trimming cost V 6 bases and J 5 bases; bases outside gene matches: 6. The CDR3 nucleotides are TGCAGTGCCCCGACTAGCGGGGGACGAGATACGCAGTATTTT. Translation gives CSAPTSGGRDTQYF.

The gene calls are TRBV9 and TRBJ2-6, with D unresolved. V lost 4 bases and J 0 bases, leaving 8 bases between the germline ends. Per the germline V gene, CDR1 is SGDLS and CDR2 is YYNGEE. The CDR3 is made up of 15 amino acids. The CDR3 DNA is TGTGCCAGCAGCTTAACCGGCTCTGGGGCCAACGTCCTGACTTTC. Translated, it gives CASSLTGSGANVLTF.

This clonotype has ten or more counts. The rearrangement links TRBV7-3 to TRBJ2-3; 9 bases fit TRBD1. The ends lost 2 bases at V and 0 bases at J; junction bases unmatched: 3. Germline V gene data show CDR1 as SGHTA and CDR2 as FQGTGA. The CDR3 sequence is 16 residues long. The CDR3 spells CASSLRTGASTDTQYF. CDR3 bases: TGTGCCAGCAGCTTACGGACAGGGGCGAGCACAGATACGCAGTATTTT.

This clonotype was recorded a few times. The V call is TRBV29-1, the J call TRBJ1-1; D gene unclear. Trimming pared 3 bases from V and 0 bases from J, leaving 8 bases between. CDR1 is SQVTM and CDR2 is ANQGSEA in the germline V gene. The CDR3 length is 13 residues. The CDR3 DNA sequence: TGCAGCGTTGATCAGGCTATGAACACTGAAGCTTTCTTT. Its protein is CSVDQAMNTEAFF.

This clonotype has just a few counts. This chain joins TRBV7-2 and TRBJ2-1, with a weak D call TRBD1 (5 bases). The CDR3 is 15 amino acids. V lost 4 bases and J 3 bases, leaving 13 bases between the germline ends. Germline V gene lookup returns CDR1 SGHTA and CDR2 FQGNSA. This CDR3 reads CASSSYQGVYNEQFF. The DNA of the CDR3 is TGTGCCAGCAGCTCTTACCAGGGTGTCTACAATGAGCAGTTCTTC.

Many counts were recorded for this clonotype. The chain uses TRBV24-1 and TRBJ2-5, with D possibly being TRBD1 (6 bases). V was pared by 4 bases and J by 5 bases, with 13 bases between. Germline loops: CDR1 KGHDR, CDR2 SFDVKD. The CDR3 has 14 residues. The CDR3: CATSDPTGPETQYF. The CDR3 DNA is TGTGCCACCAGTGACCCGACAGGACCGGAGACCCAGTACTTC.

The gene calls are TRBV10-3 and TRBJ1-1; possibly TRBD1 for D (5 bases). Germline lookup yields CDR1 ENHRY and CDR2 SYGVKD. The length of the CDR3 is 14 residues. The V end was cut by 6 bases, the J end by 0 bases, with 11 bases between. The CDR3 loop is CAIRRDDMNTEAFF. The CDR3 DNA reads as TGTGCCATCAGGCGGGACGACATGAACACTGAAGCTTTCTTT.

The genes are TRBV4-3 and TRBJ1-5; D not certain. The CDR3 extends over 12 amino acids. Germline loops: CDR1 LGHNA, CDR2 YSLEER. V was cut by 1 base and J by 9 bases, with 7 bases left in between. CDR3 loop: CASSQGRGPQHF. In DNA form, the CDR3 reads TGCGCCAGCAGCCAAGGGAGAGGGCCCCAGCATTTT.

The chain employs TRBV9 and TRBJ1-4; D gene ambiguous. From germline, CDR1 is SGDLS and CDR2 YYNGEE. This CDR3 is 15 amino acids long. Trimming stripped 0 bases from V and 2 bases from J, with 8 bases between. CDR3 coding DNA: TGTGCCAGCAGCGTAGCCGGGCTCACTAATGAAAAACTGTTTTTT. It yields the protein CASSVAGLTNEKLFF.

The chain couples TRBV7-8 to TRBJ2-3; no firm D call. From germline, CDR1 is SGHVS and CDR2 FQNEAQ. CDR3 size: 15 residues. The V gene lost 2 bases and the J gene lost 2 bases, with 11 bases spanning the gap. CDR3 in DNA: TGTGCCAGCAGCTTAAAACTGGGCTTCACAGATACGCAGTATTTT. Translated, it gives CASSLKLGFTDTQYF.

The gene calls are TRBV12-3 or TRBV12-4 and TRBJ2-4; D unclear. The CDR3 has 14 residues. With 3 bases removed from V and 0 bases from J, the gap between germline ends came to 6 bases. CDR3 DNA: TGTGCCAGCAGTTTTGTTGGAGCCAAAAACATTCAGTACTTC. This encodes CASSFVGAKNIQYF.

This clonotype was counted only a few times. The chain combines TRBV10-2 with TRBJ2-3, with 7 bases aligning to TRBD2. Germline trimming cut 0 bases from V and 4 bases from J; bases unmatched to any gene: 7. This CDR3 has 16 amino acids. The germline gives CDR1 WSHSY, CDR2 SAAADI. As DNA, the CDR3 is TGCGCCAGCAGTGAGTCCTCCGGGAGGCGAGCAGATACGCAGTATTTT. The encoded protein is CASSESSGRRADTQYF.